The 25 T cell receptor beta chains presented below share a single source sample, sequenced in a study of blood T cell repertoires in COVID-19. Profiling relied on immunoSEQ multiplex PCR, and the TCRdb table lists in-frame clones only, not all of them. The sample lists roughly 230,000 clones, more than 75% occurring once. Sequences were obtained from peripheral blood. The receptor source for this set is a man between 40 and 49 years old with acute or convalescent COVID-19.

The rearrangement uses TRBV21-1 and TRBJ2-7; the table's D call, TRBD1, has no DNA check behind it. TRBV21-1 is a listed pseudogene. This CDR3 comprises 17 residues. CDR3 region: CASSHFIWDRGEYEQYF. Written as DNA, the CDR3 is TGTGCCAGCAGCCATTTTATCTGGGACAGGGGCGAGTACGAGCAGTACTTC.

This clone was counted only a few times. The chain employs TRBV6-1 and TRBJ1-6; a weak D match, TRBD1 (5 bases). CDR1 and CDR2 from the germline V gene are MNHNS and SASEGT. The CDR3 has 15 amino acids. The V and J ends lost 3 bases and 5 bases respectively, with 11 bases between them. The CDR3 sequence: CASSEGQVHNSPLHF. CDR3 in DNA: TGTGCCAGCAGTGAGGGGCAGGTTCATAATTCACCCCTCCACTTT.

The rearrangement uses TRBV2 and TRBJ1-2, with TRBD1 as a possible D gene (5 bases). V dropped 3 bases and J dropped 6 bases, with 11 bases sitting between them. CDR3 length: 13 amino acids. Germline CDR1 reads SNHLY; CDR2 reads FYNNEI. CDR3 nucleotide sequence: TGTGCCAGCAGTGACCCAGGGTGGGATGGCTACACCTTC. Amino acids: CASSDPGWDGYTF.

The chain is built from TRBV7-6 and TRBJ1-6, with D possibly matching TRBD1 (5 bases). Trimming pared 1 base from V and 4 bases from J, leaving 8 bases between. There are 15 residues in the CDR3. Germline assignment: CDR1 SGHVS and CDR2 FNYEAQ. CDR3 in amino acids: CASSLGSGYNSPLHF. The CDR3 DNA reads as TGTGCCAGCAGCTTAGGATCAGGGTATAATTCACCCCTCCACTTT.

The chain uses TRBV3-1 (or the pseudogene TRBV3-2) and TRBJ1-2, with a possible D match to TRBD1 (6 bases). Trimming took 5 bases from V and 4 from J, leaving 14 bases between them. The CDR3 covers 14 residues. CDR1 and CDR2 (germline): LGHDT, YNNKEL (reference sequence). The CDR3 nucleotides are TGTGCCAGCAGCGACGACAGAGGGGGCTATGGCTACACCTTC. It translates to CASSDDRGGYGYTF.

V gene TRBV7-2 combines with J gene TRBJ2-3; TRBD2 agrees at 7 bases. V lost 11 bases and J lost 2; bases outside the gene matches: 7. Germline V gene data show CDR1 as SGHTA and CDR2 as FQGNSA. This CDR3 region has 13 residues. The CDR3 protein is CAAGRGNTDTQYF. The CDR3 DNA follows: TGTGCCGCCGGGCGGGGGAACACAGATACGCAGTATTTT.

The V call is TRBV29-1, the J call TRBJ1-6; perhaps TRBD1 as D (5 bases). Trimming shortened V by 6 bases and J by 8 bases, and 14 bases separated the two germline ends. The CDR3 sequence is 13 residues long. CDR1 SQVTM and CDR2 ANQGSEA come from the germline V gene. The DNA of the CDR3 is TGCAGCGTGGCGCTCAGGGCTGATTCACCCCTCCACTTT. This sequence encodes CSVALRADSPLHF.

Here the CDR3 DNA reads TGTGCCAGCAGTTACAGTTGGAGTAACTATGGCTACACCTTC. Encoded protein: CASSYSWSNYGYTF. This sequence joins TRBV6-5 and TRBJ1-2; no definite D call. The CDR3 has 14 residues. V lost 2 bases, J lost 1 base, and 8 bases lay in between. Germline V CDR1 and CDR2: MNHEY, SVGAGI.

This clone showed up just once. The rearrangement joins TRBV6-5 to TRBJ2-1, with a tentative D call TRBD2 (6 bases). The CDR3 runs to 15 residues. Germline-derived CDR1 and CDR2 are MNHEY and SVGAGI. Trimming shortened V by 6 bases and J by 0 bases, and 12 bases separated the two germline ends. The CDR3 here is CASRTGVSSYNEQFF. CDR3 bases: TGTGCCAGCAGGACGGGGGTGAGCTCCTACAATGAGCAGTTCTTC.

The chain recombines TRBV6-4 with TRBJ1-4; 9 positions match TRBD1. This CDR3 comprises 14 residues. The junction had 3 bases not matched to a gene; V was cut back by 5 bases and J by 5 bases. CDR1 and CDR2 from the germline V gene are MRHNA and SNTAGT. CDR3: CASSNDRGNEKLFF. For the CDR3, the DNA is TGTGCCAGCAGTAACGACAGGGGGAATGAAAAACTGTTTTTT.

V gene TRBV28 combines with J gene TRBJ1-3; 7 nucleotides match TRBD1. The CDR3 covers 17 residues. Germline V lookup: CDR1 MDHEN, CDR2 SYDVKM. V was pared by 4 bases and J by 3 bases, with 12 bases of the junction left unmatched. The CDR3 here is CASSSEKKGAYGNTIYF. CDR3 sequence (DNA): TGTGCCAGCAGTTCCGAAAAAAAGGGGGCTTATGGAAACACCATATATTTT.

The V gene is TRBV2, the J gene TRBJ1-5; no firm D call. V lost 6 bases and J lost 6, with 15 bases in between. The germline CDR1 and CDR2 sequences are SNHLY and FYNNEI. The length of the CDR3 is 14 residues. CDR3 residues: CASSRRGESQPQHF. The CDR3, as DNA: TGTGCCAGCAGCCGCCGTGGGGAGAGTCAGCCCCAGCATTTT.

The rearrangement links TRBV11-1 to TRBJ2-7; 9 nucleotides align to TRBD2. Germline loops: CDR1 SGHAT, CDR2 FQDESV (reference sequence). V dropped 5 bases and J dropped 1; count of bases not matched to a gene: 6. This CDR3 is built from 15 residues. CDR3 amino acids: CASSPGTSISYEQYF. In DNA form, the CDR3 reads TGTGCCAGCAGCCCAGGGACTAGCATATCCTACGAGCAGTACTTC.

J is TRBJ1-6 and V is TRBV7-9; D not certain. Trimming pared 7 bases from V and 7 bases from J, leaving 14 bases between. The CDR3 covers 14 residues. The germline CDR1 and CDR2 sequences are SEHNR and FQNEAQ (reference sequence). CDR3 amino acids: CASTPEGRNSPLHF. The CDR3 region has the DNA TGTGCCAGCACCCCGGAGGGTCGCAATTCACCCCTCCACTTT.

The chain is built from TRBV7-9 and TRBJ1-4; weak D call: TRBD1 (6 bases). Trimming shortened V by 4 bases and J by 5 bases, and 17 bases separated the two germline ends. CDR1 and CDR2 from the germline V gene are SEHNR and FQNEAQ (reference sequence). This CDR3 comprises 16 residues. The CDR3 loop reads CASSSNRAGSNEKLFF. CDR3 in DNA: TGTGCCAGCAGCTCCAACAGGGCCGGGTCCAATGAAAAACTGTTTTTT.

The CDR3 is CASSQGLGGRRTGELFF. For the CDR3, the DNA is TGCGCCAGCAGCCAAGGGTTGGGGGGACGACGGACCGGGGAGCTGTTTTTT. J is TRBJ2-2 and V is TRBV4-3, with D possibly being TRBD2 (6 bases). The CDR3 is 17 residues long. From germline, CDR1 is LGHNA and CDR2 YSLEER. The V gene lost 1 base and the J gene lost 5 bases, with 17 bases spanning the gap.

The rearrangement uses TRBV18 and TRBJ2-2; D perhaps matches TRBD1 (5 bases). Germline CDR1 and CDR2: KGHSH and LQKENI. Trimming removed 3 bases at V and 0 bases at J, with 5 bases between. This CDR3 has 14 amino acids. The CDR3 DNA sequence: TGTGCCAGCTCACCGACAGCGAACACCGGGGAGCTGTTTTTT. Translating it yields CASSPTANTGELFF. The complete variable domain, with remaining parts taken from reference TRBV18 and TRBJ2-2, reads NAGVMQNPRHLVRRRGQEARLRCSPMKGHSHVYWYRQLPEEGLKFMVYLQKENIIDESGMPKERFSAEFPKEGPSILRIQQVVRGDSAAYFCASSPTANTGELFFGEGSRLTVL.

The V and J genes are TRBV6-6 and TRBJ1-6; the D gene is possibly TRBD1 (6 bases). Germline V CDR1 and CDR2: MNHNY, SVGAGI (reference sequence). CDR3 length equals 14 residues. V gave up 4 bases and J gave up 9 bases, with 13 bases separating them. CDR3 coding DNA: TGTGCCAGCAGTTCCCACAGGGATCGTTCACCCCTCCACTTT. As protein: CASSSHRDRSPLHF.

As to this clone: At one boundary the junction diverges from the germline segment, which might be a read error. The genes are TRBV10-3 and TRBJ1-1; 7 nucleotides match TRBD1. CDR1 ENHRY and CDR2 SYGVKD come from the germline V gene. The CDR3 runs to 15 residues. CDR3 loop: CAISEEVQGNSEAFF. In DNA form, the CDR3 reads TGTGCCATCTCTGAGGAAGTACAGGGGAACTCTGAAGCTTTCTTT.

The CDR3 loop is CASSPAYQETQYF. In nucleotides, the CDR3 is TGTGCCAGCAGTCCCGCGTACCAAGAGACCCAGTACTTC. This chain joins TRBV27 and TRBJ2-5; D not certain. CDR3 length: 13 residues. Germline V gene data show CDR1 as MNHEY and CDR2 as SMNVEV (reference sequence). V lost 5 bases to trimming and J lost 0 bases, with 7 bases between them.

The chain uses TRBV9 and TRBJ1-1; possible D gene TRBD1, 5 bases. The length of the CDR3 is 17 residues. Germline CDR1 SGDLS, CDR2 YYNGEE. V lost 7 bases, J lost 5 bases, and 27 bases lay in between. CDR3 amino acids: CASAESDISSRRTEAFF. In DNA, the CDR3 is TGTGCCAGCGCTGAATCGGACATTTCATCTCGAAGGACTGAAGCTTTCTTT.

This chain joins TRBV28 and TRBJ1-1; D call uncertain. Germline lookup yields CDR1 MDHEN and CDR2 SYDVKM. CDR3 length: 13 amino acids. V was cut by 5 bases and J by 3 bases, with 10 bases left in between. CDR3 loop: CASSIIGDTEAFF. The CDR3 DNA follows: TGTGCCAGCAGTATCATCGGGGACACTGAAGCTTTCTTT. The whole variable domain, filled in from reference TRBV28 and TRBJ1-1, reads DVKVTQSSRYLVKRTGEKVFLECVQDMDHENMFWYRQDPGLGLRLIYFSYDVKMKEKGDIPEGYSVSREKKERFSLILESASTNQTSMYLCASSIIGDTEAFFGQGTRLTVV.

The chain couples TRBV7-9 to TRBJ1-1, with D unclear. Looked up from germline, CDR1 is SEHNR and CDR2 is FQNEAQ (reference sequence). The CDR3 covers 14 residues. Deletions cut 1 base from V and 5 bases from J, with 11 bases between. CDR3 region: CASSLVGAKTEAFF. The CDR3 coding sequence is TGTGCCAGCAGCTTAGTGGGCGCGAAGACTGAAGCTTTCTTT.

V and J are TRBV4-2 and TRBJ2-2; a possible D gene is TRBD1 (6 bases). The CDR3 sequence is 17 residues long. CDR1 LGHNA and CDR2 YNFKEQ come from the germline V gene. The germline V and J ends were trimmed by 1 base and 4 bases, with 16 bases remaining between them. CDR3 sequence (DNA): TGTGCCAGCAGCCAAGCTGGCCGGACAGATATCACCGGGGAGCTGTTTTTT. Amino acid sequence: CASSQAGRTDITGELFF.

The chain carries TRBV5-6 and TRBJ1-2; D perhaps matches TRBD1 (5 bases). The germline CDR1 and CDR2 sequences are SGHDT and YYEEEE. V lost 0 bases to trimming and J lost 4 bases, with 16 bases between them. This CDR3 comprises 16 residues. In nucleotides, the CDR3 is TGTGCCAGCAGCTTGGCCAGGGCGCCGAGAAGCTATGGCTACACCTTC. This codes for CASSLARAPRSYGYTF. Filled out from reference TRBV5-6 and TRBJ1-2, the complete variable domain reads DAGVTQSPTHLIKTRGQQVTLRCSPKSGHDTVSWYQQALGQGPQFIFQYYEEEERQRGNFPDRFSGHQFPNYSSELNVNALLLGDSALYLCASSLARAPRSYGYTFGSGTRLTVV.